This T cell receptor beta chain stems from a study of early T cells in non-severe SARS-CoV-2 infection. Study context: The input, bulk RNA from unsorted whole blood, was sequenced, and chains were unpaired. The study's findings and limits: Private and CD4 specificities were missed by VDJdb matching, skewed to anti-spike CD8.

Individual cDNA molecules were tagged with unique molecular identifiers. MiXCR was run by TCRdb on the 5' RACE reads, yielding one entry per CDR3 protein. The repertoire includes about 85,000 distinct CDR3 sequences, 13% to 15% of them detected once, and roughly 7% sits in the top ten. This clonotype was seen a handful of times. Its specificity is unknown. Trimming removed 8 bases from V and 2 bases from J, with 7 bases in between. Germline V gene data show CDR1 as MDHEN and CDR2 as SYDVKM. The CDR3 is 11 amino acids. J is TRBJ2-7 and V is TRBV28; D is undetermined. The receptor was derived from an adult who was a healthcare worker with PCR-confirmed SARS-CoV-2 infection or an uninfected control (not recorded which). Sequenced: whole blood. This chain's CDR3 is CASLGAYEQYF. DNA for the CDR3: TGTGCCAGCCTAGGTGCCTACGAGCAGTACTTC.